These T cell receptor beta chains were read from a single sample in a study of vaccination and CD4 T cells after COVID-19. For these TCRs, the target antigens are not known. TCRdb independently ran MiXCR on the PCR reads; one entry per CDR3 protein. Seen here are about 21,000 distinct CDR3 sequences, approximately 40% observed once, and the top ten hold about 27%. Sequenced here: CD4+ T cells from blood, cultured in vitro, sampled before SARS-CoV-2 vaccination. The receptors derive from a human donor who received a COVID-19 vaccine. Both conserved end residues are part of each CDR3. The D gene is left open where the match is weak. The listing skips clone size in some rows; elsewhere it reads once, few, many or a size class.

cdr3_aa cdr3_nt d_call clone_size j_call v_call
CASSRRSHQPQHF TGTGCCAGCAGCCGACGTTCGCATCAGCCCCAGCATTTT NA few TRBJ1-5 TRBV7-8
CASSQTGHQPQHF TGCGCCAGCAGCCAGACAGGGCATCAGCCCCAGCATTTT TRBD1 once TRBJ1-5 TRBV5-1
CASSGTVTDTQYF TGTGCCAGCAGTGGGACTGTCACAGATACGCAGTATTTT NA NA TRBJ2-3 TRBV27
CASSAHSVGYGYTF TGTGCCAGCAGTGCCCACTCTGTGGGGTATGGCTACACCTTC NA NA TRBJ1-2 TRBV25-1
CASRVGQGARTGELFF TGTGCCAGCAGGGTCGGACAGGGGGCAAGGACCGGGGAGCTGTTTTTT TRBD1 NA TRBJ2-2 TRBV6-1
CSAGPGLAETQYF TGCAGTGCTGGCCCCGGACTAGCTGAGACCCAGTACTTC TRBD2 NA TRBJ2-5 TRBV20-1
CASSPDGTWNQPQHF TGTGCCAGCAGTCCGGACGGGACTTGGAATCAGCCCCAGCATTTT NA few TRBJ1-5 TRBV6-4
CASSPLRGGSYNEQFF TGTGCCAGCAGTCCTCTGCGGGGGGGCTCCTACAATGAGCAGTTCTTC TRBD2 few TRBJ2-1 TRBV6-1
CASSLVAGGTDTQYF TGTGCCAGCAGCTTAGTTGCGGGGGGCACAGATACGCAGTATTTT TRBD2 NA TRBJ2-3 TRBV7-2
CASSEGGNTEAFF TGTGCCAGTAGTGAGGGGGGGAACACTGAAGCTTTCTTT NA NA TRBJ1-1 TRBV19
CASSLEGQGASYGYTF TGTGCCAGCAGCTTGGAAGGTCAGGGGGCATCATATGGCTACACCTTC TRBD1 few TRBJ1-2 TRBV5-6
CASSGTSGGPNTGELFF TGTGCCAGCTCCGGGACTAGCGGGGGGCCGAACACCGGGGAGCTGTTTTTT TRBD2 NA TRBJ2-2 TRBV18